The clone carrying this T cell receptor (beta chain) was seen just once. This sample was taken from a study of shared clonotypes between healthy human individuals. Study as a whole: CD4 naive and CD4 memory each took three plates per donor, while CD8 naive took two and CD8 memory one.

Germline V gene lookup returns CDR1 LGHNT and CDR2 FRNRAP. The CDR3 is 13 amino acids. Trimming took off 4 bases at V and 0 bases at J, with 6 bases between the two ends. Sorted subsets were amplified in replicate PCRs using around 220 ng DNA, roughly 30,000 T cell genomes. Profiled with immunoSEQ multiplex PCR; TCRdb holds only in-frame clones, not every one. The table has about 1 million clones, roughly 80% seen once; the top ten hold approximately 1.5%. J is TRBJ1-1 and V is TRBV12-5; no definite D call. The source material was memory CD4+ T cells sorted from blood. Subset defined: CD45RA-negative fraction. The origin of this receptor is a man between 18 and 35 years old in good health. The CDR3 DNA reads TGTGCTAGTGGTTATGGAGTGAACACTGAAGCTTTCTTT. Its protein is CASGYGVNTEAFF.